A single sample gave rise to the 31 T cell receptor beta chains below, sequenced in a study of CXCR3-negative and CXCR3-positive naive CD8 T cells. Findings and limits, study-wide: TRB CDR3s were more hydrophobic in CXCR3-positive than in CXCR3-negative naive cells.

Antigens for these TCRs are unknown. The authors made the TRB cDNA libraries by 5' RACE using UMI labels. TCRdb re-called the 5' RACE reads; one entry per CDR3 protein, DNA not given. This sample's table reports 130,000 to 150,000 distinct CDR3 sequences. Sequenced: naive CXCR3+ CD8+ T cells from blood. Regarding subset: CD45RO-CCR7+CD27+CD95- naive CD8+ T cells expressing CXCR3 (TNR3+). The source is a human donor in good health. Some clones in this sample may be carry-over from other donors' samples.

V gene TRBV6-6 combines with J gene TRBJ2-2. This CDR3 comprises 15 residues. Germline lookup yields CDR1 MNHNY and CDR2 SVGAGI (reference sequence). This chain's CDR3 is CASSYSPDGPGELFF.

The J gene is TRBJ1-1, the V gene TRBV29-1. The CDR3 consists of 12 residues. The germline gives CDR1 SQVTM, CDR2 ANQGSEA. The CDR3 is CSGLWGRPEAFF.

The V gene is TRBV28, the J gene TRBJ1-5; TCRdb proposes TRBD1, but this gene call is untestable without DNA. The CDR3 has 14 amino acids. Germline V CDR1 and CDR2: MDHEN, SYDVKM. CDR3 amino acids: CASRVWKGNQPQHF.

V gene TRBV7-9 combines with J gene TRBJ2-5. CDR1 is SEHNR and CDR2 is FQNEAQ in the germline V gene (reference sequence). The CDR3 covers 14 residues. CDR3 sequence: CASSLGQPQETQYF. Supplemented by reference TRBV7-9 and TRBJ2-5, the full variable domain reads DTGVSQNPRHKITKRGQNVTFRCDPISEHNRLYWYRQTLGQGPEFLTYFQNEAQLEKSRLLSDRFSAERPKGSFSTLEIQRTEQGDSAMYLCASSLGQPQETQYFGPGTRLLVL.

This chain joins TRBV20-1 and TRBJ2-4; the TCRdb call, TRBD1, lacks DNA for checking. This CDR3 has 13 amino acids. From germline, CDR1 is DFQATT and CDR2 SNEGSKA (reference sequence). CDR3 amino acids: CSALQGFKNIQYF.

The chain links TRBV9 to TRBJ2-7; TCRdb indicates TRBD1, and absent DNA this call remains unverified. The CDR3 spans 13 residues. Germline V gives CDR1 SGDLS, CDR2 YYNGEE. CDR3 loop: CASSARWGKEQYF.

The chain recombines TRBV12-3 or TRBV12-4 with TRBJ1-6. This CDR3 comprises 16 residues. The CDR3 loop is CASSPAGQGNYSPLHF.

The rearrangement joins TRBV29-1 to TRBJ1-2; TCRdb proposes TRBD1, but this gene call is untestable without DNA. CDR3 length: 12 residues. CDR1 is SQVTM and CDR2 is ANQGSEA in the germline V gene. The CDR3 reads CSVSGTGDGYTF.

This chain joins TRBV18 and TRBJ2-1; TCRdb selects TRBD1, and the lack of DNA leaves this call unchecked. The CDR3 extends over 15 amino acids. Germline V gene sequence: CDR1 KGHSH, CDR2 LQKENI. CDR3 sequence reads: CASSPPGGAYNEQFF.

The chain joins TRBV28 to TRBJ1-1; TCRdb gives TRBD1 as the D gene, but with no DNA this cannot be confirmed. CDR1 and CDR2 from the germline V gene are MDHEN and SYDVKM. This CDR3 spans 15 amino acids. The CDR3 spells CASSLPRDRPTEAFF.

The rearrangement uses TRBV4-2 and TRBJ1-4. The CDR3 length is 16 residues. CDR1 and CDR2 (germline): LGHNA, YNFKEQ. The CDR3 protein is CASSQDYVGSNEKLFF.

The chain joins TRBV6-2 or TRBV6-3 to TRBJ2-7. Germline CDR1 is MNHEY and CDR2 is SVGEGT. The CDR3 is 14 amino acids. The CDR3 loop is CASSYPGQSYEQYF.

This sequence joins TRBV19 and TRBJ1-5. Germline V gene lookup returns CDR1 LNHDA and CDR2 SQIVND (reference sequence). The CDR3 sequence is 11 residues long. The CDR3 spells CASSMGKPQHF. The entire variable domain, with the rest obtained from reference TRBV19 and TRBJ1-5, is as follows: DGGITQSPKYLFRKEGQNVTLSCEQNLNHDAMYWYRQDPGQGLRLIYYSQIVNDFQKGDIAEGYSVSREKKESFPLTVTSAQKNPTAFYLCASSMGKPQHFGDGTRLSIL.

This chain links TRBV14 with TRBJ1-2; TCRdb designates TRBD1, a call that cannot be tested without DNA. The CDR3 contains 15 residues. CDR1 is SGHDN, CDR2 FVKESK, per germline. This chain's CDR3 is CASSPTLDRGYGYTF.

The chain uses TRBV29-1 and TRBJ1-3; there is no DNA to check the TCRdb D call of TRBD1. Germline V gene sequence: CDR1 SQVTM, CDR2 ANQGSEA. The CDR3 totals 13 residues. CDR3 protein: CSALGGEGNTIYF.

This chain joins TRBV6-5 and TRBJ2-7; TCRdb's D call, TRBD1, is unchecked because there is no DNA. The length of the CDR3 is 13 residues. From germline, CDR1 is MNHEY and CDR2 SVGAGI. The CDR3 here is CASSYSTQGEQYF.

The CDR3 spells CASSPWKARNTEAFF. This chain uses TRBV6-5 with TRBJ1-1. Germline values: CDR1 MNHEY, CDR2 SVGAGI. The CDR3 is made up of 15 amino acids.

The genes are TRBV7-2 and TRBJ2-7; TCRdb selects TRBD2, and the lack of DNA leaves this call unchecked. The length of the CDR3 is 14 residues. Per the germline V gene, CDR1 is SGHTA and CDR2 is FQGNSA. This CDR3 reads CASSLGTGVGEQYF.

The V and J genes are TRBV12-3 or TRBV12-4 and TRBJ1-2; TCRdb designates TRBD1, a call that cannot be tested without DNA. This CDR3 region has 13 residues. The chain's CDR3 is CASSSPGGYGYTF.

This CDR3 reads CASSLRMSAEQYF. The genes are TRBV3-1 and TRBJ2-7. The CDR3 is 13 amino acids. Germline V CDR1 and CDR2: LGHDT, YNNKEL (reference sequence).

The CDR3 is CSAREKGSYNSPLHF. The chain recombines TRBV20-1 with TRBJ1-6. This CDR3 has 15 amino acids. CDR1 and CDR2 from the germline V gene are DFQATT and SNEGSKA (reference sequence).

The chain couples TRBV7-9 to TRBJ1-4; TCRdb outputs TRBD1, but without DNA this stays unchecked. Germline CDR1 reads SEHNR; CDR2 reads FQNEAQ (reference sequence). The CDR3 spans 15 residues. The CDR3 loop is CASSSKQGSDEKLFF. The whole variable domain, filled in from reference TRBV7-9 and TRBJ1-4, reads DTGVSQNPRHKITKRGQNVTFRCDPISEHNRLYWYRQTLGQGPEFLTYFQNEAQLEKSRLLSDRFSAERPKGSFSTLEIQRTEQGDSAMYLCASSSKQGSDEKLFFGSGTQLSVL.

The V call is TRBV7-9, the J call TRBJ2-6. The length of the CDR3 is 13 residues. Germline CDR1 and CDR2: SEHNR and FQNEAQ (reference sequence). CDR3 amino acids: CASKGSGANVLTF.

The chain joins TRBV28 to TRBJ2-7; lacking DNA, the TRBD1 call made by TCRdb goes unchecked. CDR3 length: 15 residues. CDR1 is MDHEN, CDR2 SYDVKM, per germline. Here the CDR3 reads CASSFNPQGADEQYF.

The chain has TRBV7-3 and TRBJ2-3; TCRdb outputs TRBD2, but without DNA this stays unchecked. The CDR3 sequence is 15 residues long. Germline lookup yields CDR1 SGHTA and CDR2 FQGTGA. The CDR3 sequence is CASSDQGLLTDTQYF. Filled out from reference TRBV7-3 and TRBJ2-3, the complete variable domain reads GAGVSQTPSNKVTEKGKYVELRCDPISGHTALYWYRQSLGQGPEFLIYFQGTGAADDSGLPNDRFFAVRPEGSVSTLKIQRTERGDSAVYLCASSDQGLLTDTQYFGPGTRLTVL.

The chain is built from TRBV27 and TRBJ1-2; TCRdb reports TRBD1, a call that lacks DNA to check it against. The CDR3 spans 13 residues. Germline-derived CDR1 and CDR2 are MNHEY and SMNVEV (reference sequence). This CDR3 reads CATSGHPNYGYTF.

The rearrangement joins TRBV15 to TRBJ2-3. The CDR3 is 16 residues long. In germline, CDR1 is LNHNV, CDR2 YYDKDF (reference sequence). The CDR3 region is CATSRVKRLSTDTQYF.

The rearrangement links TRBV2 to TRBJ2-7; TCRdb lists TRBD1, though no DNA is available to test this call. This CDR3 comprises 13 residues. Germline values: CDR1 SNHLY, CDR2 FYNNEI. The CDR3 loop reads CASSGGQGYEQYF.

The V call is TRBV6-5, the J call TRBJ2-2. CDR1 and CDR2 (germline): MNHEY, SVGAGI. The CDR3 runs 14 residues. The CDR3: CASSSLGDTGELFF.

The V and J genes are TRBV29-1 and TRBJ1-1; as DNA is missing, the TRBD1 call by TCRdb cannot be tested. The germline V gene has CDR1 SQVTM and CDR2 ANQGSEA. This CDR3 is 14 amino acids long. The CDR3 spells CSVSPRGGNTEAFF.

The chain has TRBV29-1 and TRBJ1-1. Germline V CDR1 and CDR2: SQVTM, ANQGSEA. This CDR3 has 12 amino acids. This CDR3 reads CSAGGAGHEAFF.